The clone carrying this T cell receptor beta chain has only a few counts. Its antigen remains unknown. This record belongs to a study of beta chain features in type 1 diabetes. Sequenced material consisted of expressed TCRB transcripts (all of the isolated RNA was reverse transcribed). Assay: immunoSEQ multiplex PCR; the TCRdb copy retains only in-frame clones and omits some. The sample records around 240,000 clones, about 63% being singletons. CD45RO/CCR7/CD25/CD127/CD95/CD27 staining was used to isolate CD4+ naive, central memory, regulatory and stem cell-like memory cells by sorting. V lost 1 base and J lost 5, with 8 bases in between. Looked up from germline, CDR1 is SQVTM and CDR2 is ANQGSEA. This CDR3 contains 12 residues. Study results and caveats: PCR might favor shorter templates, but any such skew would affect patients and controls equally. In the patient group, naive, central memory and Treg TCRB repertoires seemed more alike than in the healthy donor group. Here, the possible influence of HLA type (on TCRB rearrangement) remained unresolved.

The sample taken for sequencing was naive CD4+ T cells from blood. The sequence was obtained from a man aged 30 to 39 in good health. The chain has TRBV29-1 and TRBJ2-5, with D unclear. The CDR3 spells CSVEGPDETQYF. The CDR3 region has the DNA TGCAGCGTTGAAGGCCCAGACGAGACCCAGTACTTC.